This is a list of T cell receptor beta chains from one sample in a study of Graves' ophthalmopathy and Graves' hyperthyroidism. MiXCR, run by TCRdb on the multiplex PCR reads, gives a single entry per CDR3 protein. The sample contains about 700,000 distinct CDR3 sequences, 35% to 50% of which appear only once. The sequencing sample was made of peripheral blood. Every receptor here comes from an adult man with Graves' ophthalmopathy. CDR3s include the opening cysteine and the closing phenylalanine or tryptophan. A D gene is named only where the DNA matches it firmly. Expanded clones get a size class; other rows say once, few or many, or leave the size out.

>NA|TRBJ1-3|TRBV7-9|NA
TGTGCCAGCAGCCAAGGCTGGATCGCAAACACCATATATTTT
CASSQGWIANTIYF
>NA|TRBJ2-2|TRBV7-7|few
TGTGCTAGCAGCTCTGACAGGACGAACACCGGGGAGCTGTTTTTT
CASSSDRTNTGELFF
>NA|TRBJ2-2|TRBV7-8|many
TGTGCCAGCAGCCTCGCCCCCAACTATCGGACCGGGGAGCTGTTTTTT
CASSLAPNYRTGELFF
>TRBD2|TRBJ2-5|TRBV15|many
TGTGCCACCGCGCCGGGGACTAGCGGATGGGTGGAGACCCAGTACTTC
CATAPGTSGWVETQYF
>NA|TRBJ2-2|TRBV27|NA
TGTGCCAGCACGCCCACCGGGGAGCTGTTTTTT
CASTPTGELFF
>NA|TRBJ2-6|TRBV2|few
TGTGCCAGCAGCCCTCCGGGCAGGGGAGGTGCTGGGGCCAACGTCCTGACTTTC
CASSPPGRGGAGANVLTF
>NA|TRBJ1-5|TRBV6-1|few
TGTGCCAGCAGAAGCTACCAGGGGAATCAGCCCCAGCATTTT
CASRSYQGNQPQHF
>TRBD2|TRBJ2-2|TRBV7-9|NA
TGTGCCAGCAGCTTACGCGGACTAGCGGGGGGCACCGGGGAGCTGTTTTTT
CASSLRGLAGGTGELFF
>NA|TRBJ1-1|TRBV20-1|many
TGCAGTGCTAGAGACAGGGTTGCTGAAGCTTTCTTT
CSARDRVAEAFF
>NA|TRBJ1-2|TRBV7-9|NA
TGTGCCAGCAGCCCACAACAGGGTCAGGGCTACACCTTC
CASSPQQGQGYTF
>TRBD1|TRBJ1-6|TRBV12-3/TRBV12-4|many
TGTGCCAGCAGTTTACAAGGGGGCAATTCACCCCTCCACTTT
CASSLQGGNSPLHF
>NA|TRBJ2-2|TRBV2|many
TGTGCCAGCAATTCTGGAGGGGGACGCACCGGGGAGCTGTTTTTT
CASNSGGGRTGELFF
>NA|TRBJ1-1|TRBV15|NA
TGTGCCACCAGCAGAGGGGAGGCGACGAACACTGAAGCTTTCTTT
CATSRGEATNTEAFF
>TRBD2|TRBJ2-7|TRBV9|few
TGTGCCAGCAGCGCCGGGACTAGTTCTTTCGAGCAGTACTTC
CASSAGTSSFEQYF
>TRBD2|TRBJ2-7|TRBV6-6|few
TGTGCCAGCAGTTACAGGACTAGCGGGAGAGGTGCCTACGAGCAGTACTTC
CASSYRTSGRGAYEQYF
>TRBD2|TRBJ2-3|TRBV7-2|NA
TGTGCCAGCAGCTTTAGTGTACTAGCGGGAGTAGGGACAGATACGCAGTATTTT
CASSFSVLAGVGTDTQYF
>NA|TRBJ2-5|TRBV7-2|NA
TGTGCCAGCAGTTTTGTATCTAGCACCGGGGAGACCCAGTACTTC
CASSFVSSTGETQYF
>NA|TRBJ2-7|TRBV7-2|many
TGTGCCAGCAGCCCGAAACGGCACTGGAATTCCTACGAGCAGTACTTC
CASSPKRHWNSYEQYF
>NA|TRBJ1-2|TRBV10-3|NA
TGTGCCATCAGTGAGCAAGACAGGAACTATGGCTACACCTTC
CAISEQDRNYGYTF
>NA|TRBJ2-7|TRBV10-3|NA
TGTGCCATCAGTTCCACCGGGGGGCCACTTAGCGAGCAGTACTTC
CAISSTGGPLSEQYF
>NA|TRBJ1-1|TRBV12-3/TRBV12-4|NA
TGTGCCAGCAGTCCGGGTTGGACGGGGAACACTGAAGCTTTCTTT
CASSPGWTGNTEAFF
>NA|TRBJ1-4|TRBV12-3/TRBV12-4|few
TGTGCCAGCAGGAGTACAGGGCAGGCTGAAAAACTGTTTTTT
CASRSTGQAEKLFF
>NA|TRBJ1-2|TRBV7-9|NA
TGTGCCAGCACCCCAGGGAACTATGGCTACACCTTC
CASTPGNYGYTF
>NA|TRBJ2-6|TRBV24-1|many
TGTGCCACCAGTGATGGGGGATCCGGGGCCAACGTCCTGACTTTC
CATSDGGSGANVLTF
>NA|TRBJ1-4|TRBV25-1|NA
TGTGCCAGCGCCAGGGGAGGACTGGGCGCTGAAGCAACTAATGAAAAACTGTTTTTT
CASARGGLGAEATNEKLFF
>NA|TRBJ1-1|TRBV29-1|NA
TGCAGCGTTGAGGCAGGGACCATGAACACTGAAGCTTTCTTT
CSVEAGTMNTEAFF
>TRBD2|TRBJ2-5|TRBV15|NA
TGTGCCACCAGCCGAAGACTAGCGGGGGTGGATACGCAGTACTTC
CATSRRLAGVDTQYF
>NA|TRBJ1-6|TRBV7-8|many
TGTGCCAGCAGCCCCGTGATCTCGTCACCCCTCCACTTT
CASSPVISSPLHF
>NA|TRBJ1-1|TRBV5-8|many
TGTGCCAGCAGCTCCCCTAAGGTACACACTGAAGCTTTCTTT
CASSSPKVHTEAFF
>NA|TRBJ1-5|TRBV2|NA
TGTGCCAGCAGTGAACGGCAAAATCAGCCCCAGCATTTT
CASSERQNQPQHF
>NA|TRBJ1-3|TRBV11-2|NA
TGTGCCAGCAGCTTAATGAGGCTTCGCTCTGGAAACACCATATATTTT
CASSLMRLRSGNTIYF
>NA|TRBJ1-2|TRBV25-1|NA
TGTGCCAGCAGTTACCGCCCCGGGCAGGGGCCCTCGGGCTATGGCTACACCTTC
CASSYRPGQGPSGYGYTF
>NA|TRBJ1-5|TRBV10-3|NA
TGTGCCAGCAGTTACTCGCCAGGGGTAGGCCAGCCCCAGCATTTT
CASSYSPGVGQPQHF
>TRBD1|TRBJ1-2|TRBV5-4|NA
TGTGCCAGCAGCTTGGCCCTCTGGGACAGGTCGGAGGGCTACACCTTC
CASSLALWDRSEGYTF
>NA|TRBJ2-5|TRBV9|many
TGTGCCAGCAGCTCGGGTATTGGCCAAGAGACCCAGTACTTC
CASSSGIGQETQYF
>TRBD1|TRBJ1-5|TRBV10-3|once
TGTGCCATCAGTGCAACCGGGACAGGTAATCAGCCCCAGCATTTT
CAISATGTGNQPQHF
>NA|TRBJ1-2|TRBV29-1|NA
TGCAGCGTTAAGGCTAGTGTAGGACGAAACTATGGCTACACCTTC
CSVKASVGRNYGYTF
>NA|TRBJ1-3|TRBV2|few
TGTGCCAGCAGCTTAAGGCCCCGCCTCTCTGGAAACACCATATATTTT
CASSLRPRLSGNTIYF
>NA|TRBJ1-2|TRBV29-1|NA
TGCAGCGGGACAGTGGGGCGCAACTATGGCTACACCTTC
CSGTVGRNYGYTF
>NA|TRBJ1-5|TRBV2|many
TGTGCCAGCAGTATAGACTCTCTTAGCAATCAGCCCCAGCATTTT
CASSIDSLSNQPQHF
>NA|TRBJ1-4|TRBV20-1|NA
TGCAGTGCTAGCCCCCACGCAGAAAGTGCAAAACTGTTTTTT
CSASPHAESAKLFF
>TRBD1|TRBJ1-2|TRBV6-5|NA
TGTGCCAGCAGTTACACCGGGACAGGTCGCTATGGCTACACCTTC
CASSYTGTGRYGYTF
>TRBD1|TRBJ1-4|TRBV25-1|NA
TGTGCCAGCAGCTCCGGGACAGGGTTCAATGAAAAACTGTTTTTT
CASSSGTGFNEKLFF
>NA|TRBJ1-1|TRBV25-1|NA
TGTGCCTGGCAGGGGCTACAGAACACTGAAGCTTTCTTT
CAWQGLQNTEAFF
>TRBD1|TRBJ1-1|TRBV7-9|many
TGTGCCAGCAGCTTAGGGGGACAGGGTCTCAACACTGAAGCTTTCTTT
CASSLGGQGLNTEAFF
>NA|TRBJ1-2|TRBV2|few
TGTGCCAGCTCCACAAGCGGGGATTACTATGGCTACACCTTC
CASSTSGDYYGYTF
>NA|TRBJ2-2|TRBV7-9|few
TGTGCCAGCAGCCAAGCGAACACCAACACCGGGGAGCTGTTTTTT
CASSQANTNTGELFF
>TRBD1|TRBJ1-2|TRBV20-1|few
TGCAGTGCTAGAGGATCCGGGACAGGGGGTTTGGGCTATGGCTACACCTTC
CSARGSGTGGLGYGYTF